One and the same sample provided the 24 T cell receptor beta chains below, sequenced in a study of blood T cell repertoires in COVID-19. Method: immunoSEQ multiplex PCR; TCRdb's copy keeps in-frame clones and lacks some. The sample holds 110,000 or so clones, about three quarters seen once. The sequencing input was peripheral blood. The receptors shown here come from a human donor in a cohort sampled during active or convalescent COVID-19.

The chain recombines TRBV14 with TRBJ2-6, with 7 bases identical to TRBD1. V was clipped by 7 bases and J by 0 bases; unmatched bases: 6. The CDR3 covers 16 residues. Germline assignment: CDR1 SGHDN and CDR2 FVKESK. CDR3 sequence (DNA): TGTGCCAGCACAGCAGGGGGAGCCTCTGGGGCCAACGTCCTGACTTTC. Amino acid sequence: CASTAGGASGANVLTF.

Points on this clone: The sample carries other DNA sequences with the same CDR3. The chain recombines TRBV6-5 with TRBJ2-7; 8 positions agree with TRBD1. The V segment lost 2 bases and the J segment 2 bases; nucleotides outside the gene matches: 2. Germline CDR1 MNHEY, CDR2 SVGAGI. CDR3 length: 14 residues. CDR3 DNA sequence: TGTGCCAGCAGTTACGACAGGGGAACCTACGAGCAGTACTTC. Its translation: CASSYDRGTYEQYF.

The gene calls are TRBV6-2 or TRBV6-3 and TRBJ2-3, with 9 bases matching TRBD2. The J segment lost 4 bases and the V segment lost 5 bases, leaving 10 bases of the junction unmatched. The CDR3 is made up of 16 amino acids. Germline V gives CDR1 MNHEY, CDR2 SVGEGT. CDR3 region: CASSEPLAGAADTQYF. The CDR3 nucleotides are TGTGCCAGCAGTGAGCCTTTAGCGGGAGCGGCAGATACGCAGTATTTT.

This clone has just a few counts. The V gene is TRBV5-4, the J gene TRBJ2-1; the match to TRBD2 covers 9 bases. The CDR3 contains 14 residues. Unmatched junction bases numbered 2, after V lost 4 bases and J lost 3 bases. Germline V gene lookup returns CDR1 SGHNT and CDR2 YYREEE (reference sequence). The CDR3 DNA sequence: TGTGCCAGCAGCAGACTAGCGGTCTACAATGAGCAGTTCTTC. This encodes CASSRLAVYNEQFF.

The chain combines TRBV19 with TRBJ1-1; TRBD1 matches at 8 bases. V shed 3 bases, J shed 5 bases, and the junction held 8 bases outside the gene matches. Germline V gene lookup returns CDR1 LNHDA and CDR2 SQIVND (reference sequence). The CDR3 totals 15 residues. CDR3 amino acids: CASSIQKTGATEAFF. As DNA, the CDR3 is TGTGCCAGTAGTATCCAAAAGACAGGGGCGACTGAAGCTTTCTTT.

This clone has more than one count but fewer than ten. This sequence joins TRBV18 and TRBJ1-1; D might be TRBD1 (6 bases). Germline-derived CDR1 and CDR2 are KGHSH and LQKENI. This CDR3 is 14 amino acids long. Between the trimmed V and J ends, which lost 4 bases and 7 bases, there was a span of 16 bases. The CDR3 bases are TGTGCCAGCTCACGCGACACAGGGATCCTTGAAGCTTTCTTT. The encoded protein is CASSRDTGILEAFF.

This chain links TRBV10-3 with TRBJ2-7; 8 nucleotides align to TRBD2. From germline, CDR1 is ENHRY and CDR2 SYGVKD. This CDR3 is built from 13 residues. V was clipped by 10 bases and J by 2 bases; unmatched bases: 7. For the CDR3, the DNA is TGTGCCACGGGGGGGGGTCGGACCTACGAGCAGTACTTC. Translating it yields CATGGGRTYEQYF.

The rearrangement joins TRBV27 to TRBJ2-3; TRBD1 matches 8 bases. The germline gives CDR1 MNHEY, CDR2 SMNVEV (reference sequence). V shed 4 bases and J 0 bases; nucleotides not matched to a gene: 9. This CDR3 contains 17 residues. The CDR3, as DNA: TGTGCCAGCAGTTCTCCTACAGGGGGAGGTAGCACAGATACGCAGTATTTT. Translated: CASSSPTGGGSTDTQYF.

This clone was observed once. Here the CDR3 reads CASSLAGVAGSEQFF. In DNA, the CDR3 is TGCGCCAGCAGCTTGGCCGGAGTAGCGGGAAGTGAGCAGTTCTTC. The chain joins TRBV5-1 to TRBJ2-1, with 8 nucleotides matching TRBD2. This CDR3 contains 15 residues. Germline V gene data show CDR1 as SGHRS and CDR2 as YFSETQ. After removal of 0 bases from V and 9 bases from J, the junction contained 8 bases not matched to a gene.

The rearrangement links TRBV15 to TRBJ1-4; 7 bases agree with TRBD1. Unmatched junction bases numbered 6, after V lost 0 bases and J lost 8 bases. This CDR3 is 15 amino acids long. Germline values: CDR1 LNHNV, CDR2 YYDKDF (reference sequence). This chain's CDR3 is CATSRERQGNEKLFF. The CDR3 DNA reads TGTGCCACCAGCAGAGAACGACAGGGTAACGAAAAACTGTTTTTT.

The J gene is TRBJ1-3, the V gene TRBV7-6; D not certain. CDR3 length equals 14 residues. The V gene lost 3 bases and the J gene lost 1 base, with 7 bases spanning the gap. Per the germline V gene, CDR1 is SGHVS and CDR2 is FNYEAQ. The CDR3 bases are TGTGCCAGCAGCTTGTGGGAGTCTGGAAACACCATATATTTT. This gives the protein CASSLWESGNTIYF.

The chain joins TRBV2 to TRBJ2-1, with D possibly TRBD2 on 6 matching bases. Trimming took 2 bases from V and 5 from J, leaving 16 bases between them. Germline V gene sequence: CDR1 SNHLY, CDR2 FYNNEI. This CDR3 contains 16 residues. CDR3 DNA: TGTGCCAGCAGTGAATGGGGACTCTCTGGCAACAATGAGCAGTTCTTC. Its translation is CASSEWGLSGNNEQFF.

About this clone itself: This CDR3 is also generated by other DNA sequences in the sample. The chain links TRBV7-2 to TRBJ2-5, with no clear D. This CDR3 is 13 amino acids long. Trimming shortened V by 5 bases and J by 2 bases, and 9 bases separated the two germline ends. Germline-derived CDR1 and CDR2 are SGHTA and FQGNSA. In nucleotides, the CDR3 is TGTGCCAGCAGCCTAACCCCACAAGAGACCCAGTACTTC. It yields the protein CASSLTPQETQYF. The variable domain in full, completed from reference TRBV7-2 and TRBJ2-5, reads GAGVSQSPSNKVTEKGKDVELRCDPISGHTALYWYRQSLGQGLEFLIYFQGNSAPDKSGLPSDRFSAERTGGSVSTLTIQRTQQEDSAVYLCASSLTPQETQYFGPGTRLLVL.

This clone was counted once. The chain uses TRBV11-2 and TRBJ1-1; 8 bases fit TRBD1. The V gene end was trimmed by 10 bases and the J gene end by 4 bases; junction bases not matched to a gene: 8. This CDR3 is 13 amino acids long. The germline gives CDR1 SGHAT, CDR2 FQNNGV. The CDR3 sequence: CATSNTGGTEAFF. CDR3 bases: TGTGCCACTAGTAACACAGGGGGCACTGAAGCTTTCTTT.

The rearrangement links TRBV6-5 to TRBJ2-1, with D possibly TRBD2 on 6 matching bases. Germline CDR1 and CDR2: MNHEY and SVGAGI. The CDR3 contains 14 residues. The germline V and J ends were trimmed by 4 bases and 5 bases, with 12 bases remaining between them. The CDR3 sequence: CASSFQGLNNEQFF. The CDR3 DNA sequence: TGTGCCAGCAGTTTCCAGGGACTTAACAATGAGCAGTTCTTC.

V is TRBV19 and J is TRBJ2-1; 10 bases are shared with TRBD2. This CDR3 is 16 amino acids long. V lost 8 bases and J lost 5; bases outside the gene matches: 12. Looked up from germline, CDR1 is LNHDA and CDR2 is SQIVND (reference sequence). In DNA form, the CDR3 reads TGTGCCAGTTGTAGCGGGAGGCACCGATTGGACAATGAGCAGTTCTTC. This gives the protein CASCSGRHRLDNEQFF.

The chain employs TRBV3-1 (or the pseudogene TRBV3-2) and TRBJ2-1; 9 positions agree with TRBD1. Germline V lookup: CDR1 LGHDT, CDR2 YNNKEL (reference sequence). Losses at the gene ends were 5 bases for V and 6 bases for J; bases not matched to a gene: 8. The CDR3 totals 15 residues. CDR3 protein: CASSSRDRAANEQFF. CDR3 coding DNA: TGTGCCAGCAGCTCCCGGGACAGGGCGGCCAATGAGCAGTTCTTC.

The chain joins TRBV7-2 to TRBJ1-6; possible D gene TRBD1, 5 bases. The CDR3 covers 14 residues. The V gene lost 1 base and the J gene lost 11 bases, with 12 bases spanning the gap. CDR1 is SGHTA and CDR2 is FQGNSA in the germline V gene. This CDR3 is CASSLGGPAAPLHF. CDR3 DNA sequence: TGTGCCAGCAGCTTAGGGGGCCCTGCGGCACCCCTCCACTTT.

Only a few counts were recorded for this clone. This sequence joins TRBV15 and TRBJ1-4; D is possibly TRBD1 (5 bases). CDR3 length equals 18 residues. CDR1 and CDR2 (germline): LNHNV, YYDKDF (reference sequence). The V gene lost 0 bases and the J gene lost 2 bases, with 16 bases spanning the gap. The DNA for the CDR3 is TGTGCCACCAGCAGAGACCCTTCAGGGTTTGAGACTAATGAAAAACTGTTTTTT. Protein: CATSRDPSGFETNEKLFF.

V is TRBV6-5 and J is TRBJ2-7, with 9 bases matching TRBD2. The CDR3 spans 15 residues. With 2 bases clipped from V and 2 bases from J, the junction kept 4 bases outside the gene matches. Looked up from germline, CDR1 is MNHEY and CDR2 is SVGAGI. CDR3 nucleotides: TGTGCCAGCAGTTACCGGGTAGCGGGAGCCTACGAGCAGTACTTC. Amino acids: CASSYRVAGAYEQYF.

The chain couples TRBV5-1 to TRBJ1-1; D remains unclear. Looked up from germline, CDR1 is SGHRS and CDR2 is YFSETQ. V was cut by 4 bases and J by 6 bases, with 13 bases left in between. The CDR3 runs 13 residues. CDR3 protein: CASSSDGGAEAFF. The DNA for the CDR3 is TGCGCCAGCAGCAGCGACGGAGGTGCTGAAGCTTTCTTT.

The rearrangement links TRBV7-9 to TRBJ1-3, with D hard to call. CDR1 and CDR2 (germline): SEHNR, FQNEAQ (reference sequence). The CDR3 covers 15 residues. Trimming shortened V by 3 bases and J by 1 base, and 10 bases separated the two germline ends. The CDR3 DNA sequence: TGTGCCAGCAGCTTTCAAGCCCGTTCTGGAAACACCATATATTTT. As protein: CASSFQARSGNTIYF. The variable domain in full, completed from reference TRBV7-9 and TRBJ1-3, reads DTGVSQNPRHKITKRGQNVTFRCDPISEHNRLYWYRQTLGQGPEFLTYFQNEAQLEKSRLLSDRFSAERPKGSFSTLEIQRTEQGDSAMYLCASSFQARSGNTIYFGEGSWLTVV.

The V and J genes are TRBV4-3 and TRBJ1-1, with a weak D call TRBD1 (6 bases). The V gene's germline CDR1 is LGHNA and CDR2 YSLEER. This CDR3 has 15 amino acids. The V end was cut by 0 bases, the J end by 2 bases, with 10 bases between. As DNA, the CDR3 is TGCGCCAGCAGCCAAGACAGACAGGATAACACTGAAGCTTTCTTT. Amino acids: CASSQDRQDNTEAFF.

This sequence joins TRBV28 and TRBJ1-2; TRBD1 matches at 7 bases. Germline CDR1 is MDHEN and CDR2 is SYDVKM. V lost 3 bases and J lost 3; bases outside the gene matches: 19. CDR3 length equals 19 residues. The CDR3 spells CASSFVFTAGGILDYGYTF. The CDR3 coding sequence is TGTGCCAGCAGTTTCGTTTTTACGGCAGGGGGGATATTGGACTATGGCTACACCTTC.